The rows below give T cell receptor beta chains drawn from one sample of a study of T cell responses to AZD1222 COVID-19 vaccine. Assay used: immunoSEQ multiplex PCR; TCRdb lists only in-frame clones, some missing. The sample holds 160,000 or so clones, around nine tenths seen once. The sequencing here drew on peripheral blood, taken on day 0 of AZD1222 vaccination. The receptors were sampled from an adult in good health. CDR3s include the opening cysteine and the closing phenylalanine or tryptophan. Fields, in order: J gene, D gene, V gene, clone size, CDR3 DNA, CDR3 protein. The D gene is left open where the match is weak. Clone size is shown for a subset of rows, as once, few, many or a class of expanded clone.

j_call: TRBJ2-2; d_call: .; v_call: TRBV4-2; clone_size: .; cdr3_nt: TGTGCCAGCAGCCCTCACCCCCAGGGCGGGGAGCTGTTTTTT; cdr3_aa: CASSPHPQGGELFF
j_call: TRBJ1-2; d_call: .; v_call: TRBV5-1; clone_size: .; cdr3_nt: TGCGCCAGCAGCTTGGGGGGCGCCGGGAACTATGGCTACACCTTC; cdr3_aa: CASSLGGAGNYGYTF
j_call: TRBJ2-7; d_call: TRBD1; v_call: TRBV28; clone_size: few; cdr3_nt: TGTGCCAGCAGTCCGCCCGGACAGGGGAACGAGCAGTACTTC; cdr3_aa: CASSPPGQGNEQYF
j_call: TRBJ1-3; d_call: TRBD1; v_call: TRBV5-1; clone_size: .; cdr3_nt: TGCGCCAGCAGCTCACAGGGGACTGGGACTGGAAACACCATATATTTT; cdr3_aa: CASSSQGTGTGNTIYF
j_call: TRBJ1-1; d_call: .; v_call: TRBV7-8; clone_size: .; cdr3_nt: TGTGCCAGCAGCTTTGGGGGGGGCACTGAAGCTTTCTTT; cdr3_aa: CASSFGGGTEAFF
j_call: TRBJ1-3; d_call: TRBD1; v_call: TRBV11-2; clone_size: once; cdr3_nt: TGTGCCAGCAGCTCGGGACAGGTGTCTGGAAACACCATATATTTT; cdr3_aa: CASSSGQVSGNTIYF
j_call: TRBJ2-2; d_call: TRBD1; v_call: TRBV28; clone_size: .; cdr3_nt: TGTGCCTGCCGACAGGGGGGCACCGGGGAGCTGTTTTTT; cdr3_aa: CACRQGGTGELFF
j_call: TRBJ1-5; d_call: .; v_call: TRBV6-5; clone_size: .; cdr3_nt: TGTGCCAGCAGGGTCACAGAGGATAGCAATCAGCCCCAGCATTTT; cdr3_aa: CASRVTEDSNQPQHF
j_call: TRBJ2-7; d_call: .; v_call: TRBV6-4; clone_size: .; cdr3_nt: TGTGCCAGCAGACCGGGTCTTCGCGAGCAGTACTTC; cdr3_aa: CASRPGLREQYF
j_call: TRBJ1-5; d_call: TRBD1; v_call: TRBV19; clone_size: .; cdr3_nt: TGTGCCAGTAGTGGACAGGGGCTTCAGCCCCAGCATTTT; cdr3_aa: CASSGQGLQPQHF
j_call: TRBJ1-6; d_call: .; v_call: TRBV7-9; clone_size: .; cdr3_nt: TGTGCCAGCAGCTTAGTCGGGGATGGGGACTGGAATTCACCCCTCCACTTT; cdr3_aa: CASSLVGDGDWNSPLHF
j_call: TRBJ1-1; d_call: TRBD1; v_call: TRBV19; clone_size: .; cdr3_nt: TGTGCCAGTAGCCGGACAGGGGTTGAAGCTTTCTTT; cdr3_aa: CASSRTGVEAFF
j_call: TRBJ1-2; d_call: TRBD1; v_call: TRBV25-1; clone_size: .; cdr3_nt: TGTGCCAGCAGTGAAGGGACAGCAGGGAATCTGGGCTACACCTTC; cdr3_aa: CASSEGTAGNLGYTF
j_call: TRBJ1-1; d_call: .; v_call: TRBV28; clone_size: once; cdr3_nt: TGTGCCAGTGCAGGGTTCACTGAAGCTTTCTTT; cdr3_aa: CASAGFTEAFF
j_call: TRBJ2-7; d_call: .; v_call: TRBV24-1; clone_size: .; cdr3_nt: TGTGCCACCAGTGACCACTCGGACGGCTACGAGCAGTACTTC; cdr3_aa: CATSDHSDGYEQYF
j_call: TRBJ1-1; d_call: TRBD1; v_call: TRBV11-1; clone_size: .; cdr3_nt: TGTGCCAGCAGATTCCCAGGGGGAGCTACTGAAGCTTTCTTT; cdr3_aa: CASRFPGGATEAFF
j_call: TRBJ1-3; d_call: .; v_call: TRBV18; clone_size: .; cdr3_nt: TGTGCCAGCTCCGAAACGTCGGGGGGAAACACCATATATTTT; cdr3_aa: CASSETSGGNTIYF
j_call: TRBJ2-1; d_call: TRBD2; v_call: TRBV7-9; clone_size: .; cdr3_nt: TGTGCCAGCAGCTTACTAGCGGGGGAGCAGTTCTTC; cdr3_aa: CASSLLAGEQFF
j_call: TRBJ2-5; d_call: TRBD1; v_call: TRBV6-5; clone_size: .; cdr3_nt: TGTGCCAGCAACCGACAGGGGGCGGGAGAGACCCAGTACTTC; cdr3_aa: CASNRQGAGETQYF
j_call: TRBJ2-2; d_call: TRBD1; v_call: TRBV24-1; clone_size: .; cdr3_nt: TGTGCCACCAAAGTCGGACAGGACACCGGGGAGCTGTTTTTT; cdr3_aa: CATKVGQDTGELFF
j_call: TRBJ1-6; d_call: .; v_call: TRBV20-1; clone_size: .; cdr3_nt: TGCAGTGCTAGTGAACGGACAGCCGATCATTCACCCCTCCACTTT; cdr3_aa: CSASERTADHSPLHF
j_call: TRBJ2-7; d_call: TRBD2; v_call: TRBV5-5; clone_size: .; cdr3_nt: TGTGCCAGCAGCTTGGGGTGGACTAGCGGCTACGAGCAGTACTTC; cdr3_aa: CASSLGWTSGYEQYF
j_call: TRBJ2-1; d_call: .; v_call: TRBV6-5; clone_size: .; cdr3_nt: TGTGCCAGCAGCGTGGGGATGGCCGTAGGTGAGCAGTTCTTC; cdr3_aa: CASSVGMAVGEQFF
j_call: TRBJ1-3; d_call: .; v_call: TRBV28; clone_size: .; cdr3_nt: TGTGCCAGCAGCCGGGGGGCGATTTATGGAAACACCATATATTTT; cdr3_aa: CASSRGAIYGNTIYF
j_call: TRBJ2-7; d_call: TRBD1; v_call: TRBV5-1; clone_size: .; cdr3_nt: TGCGCCAGCAGCTATACCCGGGACAGGGGAACCTACGAGCAGTACTTC; cdr3_aa: CASSYTRDRGTYEQYF
j_call: TRBJ1-2; d_call: .; v_call: TRBV18; clone_size: .; cdr3_nt: TGTGCCAGCTCACCACCGGCAGGGCCTGTCTATGGCTACACCTTC; cdr3_aa: CASSPPAGPVYGYTF